This entry features one TCR beta chain sequence. The data derive from a study of T cell changes during pregnancy in multiple sclerosis. Repertoires were generated with immunoSEQ multiplex PCR, while TCRdb's copy carries only in-frame clones and drops some. This sample has 40,000 to 45,000 clones, with 75% to 90% found just once. The CDR3 is made up of 13 amino acids. After removal of 6 bases from V and 4 bases from J, the junction contained 4 bases not matched to a gene. The origin of this receptor is a female donor with multiple sclerosis, enrolled in a pregnancy study. V and J are TRBV23-1 and TRBJ2-7; 9 nucleotides align to TRBD1. TRBV23-1 is an ORF, and what it does is uncertain. The sequences come from CD4+ T cells from peripheral blood mononuclear cells, collected in the first trimester of pregnancy. The CDR3 spells CASRTGGDYEQYF. In nucleotides, the CDR3 is TGCGCCAGCAGGACAGGGGGGGATTACGAGCAGTACTTC.